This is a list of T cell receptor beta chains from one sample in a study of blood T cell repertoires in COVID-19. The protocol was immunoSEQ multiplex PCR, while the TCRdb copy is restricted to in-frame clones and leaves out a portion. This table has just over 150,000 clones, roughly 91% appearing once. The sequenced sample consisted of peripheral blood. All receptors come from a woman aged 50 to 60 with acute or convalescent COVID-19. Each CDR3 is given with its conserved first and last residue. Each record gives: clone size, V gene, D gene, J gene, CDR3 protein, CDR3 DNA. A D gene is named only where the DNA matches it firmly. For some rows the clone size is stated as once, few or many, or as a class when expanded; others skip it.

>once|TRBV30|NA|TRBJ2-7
CAWSSRSPGEQYF
TGTGCCTGGAGTTCCCGGTCTCCGGGGGAGCAGTACTTC
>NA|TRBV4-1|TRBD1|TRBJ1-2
CASSEGQPDGYTF
TGCGCCAGCAGCGAGGGACAGCCGGATGGCTACACCTTC
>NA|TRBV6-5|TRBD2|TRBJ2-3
CATILAGPDTQYF
TGTGCCACCATACTAGCGGGACCTGATACGCAGTATTTT
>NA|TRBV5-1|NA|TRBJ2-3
CASSFGGLTDTQYF
TGCGCCAGCAGCTTTGGGGGCCTCACAGATACGCAGTATTTT
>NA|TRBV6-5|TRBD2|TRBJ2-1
CASSYNAASGSEQFF
TGTGCCAGCAGTTACAACGCGGCTAGCGGAAGCGAGCAGTTCTTC
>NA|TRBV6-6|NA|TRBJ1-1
CASSYTGGAFEAFF
TGTGCCAGCAGTTACACGGGGGGCGCTTTTGAAGCTTTCTTT
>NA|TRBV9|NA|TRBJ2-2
CASSASALNTGELFF
TGTGCCAGCAGCGCCAGTGCCTTGAATACCGGGGAGCTGTTTTTT
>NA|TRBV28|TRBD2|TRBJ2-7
CASSPGLAGPYEQYF
TGTGCCAGCAGCCCCGGACTAGCGGGGCCCTACGAGCAGTACTTC
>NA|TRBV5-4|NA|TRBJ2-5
CASSLDVRETQETQYF
TGTGCCAGCAGCTTGGATGTCAGGGAAACGCAAGAGACCCAGTACTTC
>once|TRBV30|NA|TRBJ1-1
CAWDTGRDTEAFF
TGTGCCTGGGACACAGGGAGGGATACTGAAGCTTTCTTT
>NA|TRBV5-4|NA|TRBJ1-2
CASSWDQGNNYGYTF
TGTGCCAGCAGCTGGGACCAGGGGAATAACTATGGCTACACCTTC
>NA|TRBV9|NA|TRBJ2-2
CASSVDPTGELFF
TGTGCCAGCAGCGTAGATCCGACCGGGGAGCTGTTTTTT
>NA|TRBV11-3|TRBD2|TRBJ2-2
CASSLGAGEGLAGELFF
TGTGCCAGCAGCTTGGGCGCCGGGGAGGGTTTGGCCGGGGAGCTGTTTTTT
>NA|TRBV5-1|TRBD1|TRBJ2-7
CASSLDGDRVTEQYF
TGCGCCAGCAGCTTGGATGGGGACAGGGTTACAGAGCAGTACTTC
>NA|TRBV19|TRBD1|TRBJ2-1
CASSIEDRGYNEQFF
TGTGCCAGTAGTATTGAGGACAGGGGATACAATGAGCAGTTCTTC
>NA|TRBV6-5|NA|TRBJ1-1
CASSYLADTEAFF
TGTGCCAGCAGTTACCTGGCAGACACTGAAGCTTTCTTT
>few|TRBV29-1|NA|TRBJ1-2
CSVPRDTYGYTF
TGCAGCGTTCCCCGAGACACCTATGGCTACACCTTC
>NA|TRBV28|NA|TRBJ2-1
CASSRGANEQFF
TGTGCCAGCAGCCGGGGGGCCAATGAGCAGTTCTTC
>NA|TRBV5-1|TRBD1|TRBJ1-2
CASSLGQGLLYGYTF
TGCGCCAGCAGCTTGGGACAGGGGCTGCTCTATGGCTACACCTTC
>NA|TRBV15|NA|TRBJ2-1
CATSRDSGPGSEQFF
TGTGCCACCAGCAGAGATTCTGGCCCTGGGAGTGAGCAGTTCTTC
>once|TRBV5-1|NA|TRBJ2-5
CASSSSGEETQYF
TGCGCCAGCAGCTCCTCGGGGGAAGAGACCCAGTACTTC
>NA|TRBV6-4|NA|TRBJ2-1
CASSSRLYNEQFF
TGTGCCAGCAGTAGCAGGTTATACAATGAGCAGTTCTTC
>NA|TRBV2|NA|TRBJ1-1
CASSESLLYEAFF
TGTGCCAGCAGTGAAAGTCTACTTTATGAAGCTTTCTTT
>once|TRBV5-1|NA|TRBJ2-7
CASSPDNYEQYF
TGCGCCAGCAGCCCGGACAACTACGAGCAGTACTTC
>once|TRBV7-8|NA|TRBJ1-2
CASSSTLEGEADGYTF
TGTGCCAGCAGCTCGACCCTGGAAGGGGAGGCGGATGGCTACACCTTC
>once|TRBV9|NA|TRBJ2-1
CASSPGLNYNEQFF
TGTGCCAGCAGCCCCGGACTAAACTACAATGAGCAGTTCTTC
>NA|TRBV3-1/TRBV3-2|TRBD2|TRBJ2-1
CASRGLYEQFF
TGTGCCAGCAGGGGACTATATGAGCAGTTCTTC
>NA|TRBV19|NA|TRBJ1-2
CASTEGRGNYGYTF
TGTGCCAGTACAGAAGGGAGAGGGAACTATGGCTACACCTTC
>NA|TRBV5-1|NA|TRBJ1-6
CASSLSDGMGPLHF
TGCGCCAGCAGCTTGTCAGACGGGATGGGACCCCTCCACTTT
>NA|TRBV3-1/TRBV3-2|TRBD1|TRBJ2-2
CASSQGQGGTGELFF
TGTGCCAGCAGCCAAGGACAGGGTGGAACCGGGGAGCTGTTTTTT
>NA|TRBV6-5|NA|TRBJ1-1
CASSYAGANTEAFF
TGTGCCAGCAGTTATGCAGGGGCGAACACTGAAGCTTTCTTT
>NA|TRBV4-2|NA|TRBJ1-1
CASSQDHWGRDTEAFF
TGTGCCAGCAGCCAAGATCATTGGGGGAGGGACACTGAAGCTTTCTTT
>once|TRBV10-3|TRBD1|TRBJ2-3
CAIASPGGGTDTQYF
TGTGCCATCGCCAGCCCAGGGGGTGGAACAGATACGCAGTATTTT
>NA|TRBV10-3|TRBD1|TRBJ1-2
CAISEPRTGARGGYTF
TGTGCCATCAGTGAGCCCCGGACAGGGGCTAGGGGTGGCTACACCTTC
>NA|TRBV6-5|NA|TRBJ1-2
CASSPGVGYGYTF
TGTGCCAGCAGCCCCGGGGTGGGCTATGGCTACACCTTC
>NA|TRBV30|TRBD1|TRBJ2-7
CAWGEGASYEQYF
TGTGCCTGGGGTGAGGGGGCCTCCTACGAGCAGTACTTC
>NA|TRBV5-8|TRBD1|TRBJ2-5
CASSLGQGGEETQYF
TGTGCCAGCAGCCTAGGACAGGGAGGAGAAGAGACCCAGTACTTC
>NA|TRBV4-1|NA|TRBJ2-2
CASSRTSGTGELFF
TGCGCCAGCAGCCGCACTAGTGGAACCGGGGAGCTGTTTTTT
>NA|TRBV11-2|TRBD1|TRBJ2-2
CASSRDRGHTGELFF
TGTGCCAGCAGCCGCGACAGGGGGCACACCGGGGAGCTGTTTTTT
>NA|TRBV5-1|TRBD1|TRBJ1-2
CASSSATGEGYGYTF
TGCGCCAGCAGCTCCGCGACAGGGGAGGGCTATGGCTACACCTTC
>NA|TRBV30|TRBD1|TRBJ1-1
CAWRADRVTEAFF
TGTGCCTGGAGAGCCGACAGGGTAACTGAAGCTTTCTTT
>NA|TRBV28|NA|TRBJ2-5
CASSQLGALKETQYF
TGTGCCAGCAGTCAGCTGGGGGCTCTAAAAGAGACCCAGTACTTC
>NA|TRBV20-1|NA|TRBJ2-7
CSGASGHEQYF
TGCAGTGGAGCCAGCGGCCACGAGCAGTACTTC
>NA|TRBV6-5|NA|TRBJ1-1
CASSPAAPNTEAFF
TGTGCCAGCAGCCCCGCGGCACCGAACACTGAAGCTTTCTTT
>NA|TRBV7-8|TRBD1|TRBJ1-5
CASSSAGTGPEPQHF
TGTGCCAGCAGCTCAGCCGGGACAGGGCCAGAGCCCCAGCATTTT
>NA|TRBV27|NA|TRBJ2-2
CASSAGTFNTGELFF
TGTGCCAGCAGCGCGGGGACTTTCAACACCGGGGAGCTGTTTTTT
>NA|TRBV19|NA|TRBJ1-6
CASSQDTFGSPLHF
TGTGCCAGTAGTCAAGACACGTTTGGATCACCCCTCCACTTT
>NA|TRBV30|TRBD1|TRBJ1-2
CAWSVRAADRGPGYTF
TGTGCCTGGAGTGTACGGGCCGCCGACAGGGGGCCCGGCTACACCTTC
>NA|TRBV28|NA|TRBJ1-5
CASSSQTLSQHF
TGTGCCAGCAGTTCTCAGACATTGTCCCAGCATTTT
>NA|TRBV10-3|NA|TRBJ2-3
CATAMSGTDTQYF
TGTGCCACCGCGATGTCCGGCACAGATACGCAGTATTTT
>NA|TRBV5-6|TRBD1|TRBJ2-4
CASSATGGSENIQYF
TGTGCCAGCAGCGCTACAGGGGGGTCGGAAAACATTCAGTACTTC
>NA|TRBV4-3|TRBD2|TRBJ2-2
CASSQEGGRAGELFF
TGCGCCAGCAGCCAAGAGGGAGGGAGGGCCGGGGAGCTGTTTTTT
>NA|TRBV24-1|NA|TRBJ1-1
CATSGGMNTEAFF
TGTGCCACCAGTGGCGGGATGAACACTGAAGCTTTCTTT
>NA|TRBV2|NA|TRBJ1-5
CASRANQPQHF
TGTGCCAGCAGAGCAAATCAGCCCCAGCATTTT
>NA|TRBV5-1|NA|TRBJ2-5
CASSPARTGGIRRETQYF
TGCGCCAGCAGCCCCGCAAGGACAGGAGGGATTCGTAGAGAGACCCAGTACTTC
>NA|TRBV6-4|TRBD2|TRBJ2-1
CASSASSGRRNEQFF
TGTGCCAGCAGTGCGTCTAGCGGGAGGAGAAATGAGCAGTTCTTC
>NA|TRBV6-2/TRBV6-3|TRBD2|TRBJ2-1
CASSRISGRAGGNEQFF
TGTGCCAGCAGTCGGATTAGCGGGAGGGCCGGCGGGAATGAGCAGTTCTTC
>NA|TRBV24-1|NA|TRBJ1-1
CATATGKNTEAFF
TGTGCCACCGCCACGGGGAAGAACACTGAAGCTTTCTTT
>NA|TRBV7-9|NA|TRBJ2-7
CASSFQGGRVRTYEQYF
TGTGCCAGCAGCTTCCAAGGGGGGAGGGTAAGAACCTACGAGCAGTACTTC